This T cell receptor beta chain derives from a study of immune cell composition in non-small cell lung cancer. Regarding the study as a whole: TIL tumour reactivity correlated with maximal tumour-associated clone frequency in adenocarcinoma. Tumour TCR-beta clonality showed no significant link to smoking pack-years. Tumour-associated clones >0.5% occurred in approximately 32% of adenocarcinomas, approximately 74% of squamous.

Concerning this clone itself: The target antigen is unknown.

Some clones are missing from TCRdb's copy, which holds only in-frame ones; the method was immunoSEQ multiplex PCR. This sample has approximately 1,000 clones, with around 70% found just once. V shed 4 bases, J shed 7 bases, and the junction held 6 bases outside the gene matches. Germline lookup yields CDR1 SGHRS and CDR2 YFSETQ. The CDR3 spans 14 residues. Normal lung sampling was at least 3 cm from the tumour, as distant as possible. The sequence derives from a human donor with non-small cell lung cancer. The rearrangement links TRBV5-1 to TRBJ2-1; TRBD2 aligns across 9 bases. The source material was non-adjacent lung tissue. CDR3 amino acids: CASSPGTSQNEQFF. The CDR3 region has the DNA TGCGCCAGCAGCCCTGGGACTAGCCAGAATGAGCAGTTCTTC.